What follows is one T cell receptor (beta chain) and its context. The sample belongs to a study of post-analysis software for immune sequencing data. Unique-molecular-identifier-tagged TCR beta cDNA libraries were used. TCRdb re-analysed the PCR reads in MiXCR, keeping a single row per CDR3 protein. This sample has 160,000 or so distinct CDR3 sequences, with 35% to 40% found just once. The J segment lost 0 bases and the V segment lost 5 bases, leaving 8 bases of the junction unmatched. The CDR3 is 15 amino acids. Germline lookup yields CDR1 DFQATT and CDR2 SNEGSKA (reference sequence). Sample: blood, taken after autologous hematopoietic stem cell transplantation. The TCR comes from a girl between 5 and 17 years old with multiple sclerosis. The genes are TRBV20-1 and TRBJ2-7; 9 bases align to TRBD2. The CDR3 loop reads CSAGGLAPYSYEQYF. For the CDR3, the DNA is TGCAGTGCTGGAGGACTAGCGCCCTACTCCTACGAGCAGTACTTC.